What follows is one T cell receptor (beta chain) and its context. Its antigen target is currently unknown. From each donor, an approximately 2.3 ml peripheral blood sample was collected into PAXgene tubes and kept at -80 degrees C. Without any T cell sorting, total RNA was extracted from whole blood using the PAXgene blood miRNA kit on an automated QIAcube. Peripheral blood from monozygotic twin pairs, either concordant or discordant for inflammatory bowel disease, underwent deep TCRalpha and TCRbeta repertoire profiling that used unique molecular barcoding. For every twin pair, smoking habits were documented, and each individual was categorised as a current, former or never smoker. This sample stems from a study of monozygotic twins with inflammatory bowel disease (dated by TCRdb to about 2019). Describing the broader study: The full study comprised about 28 monozygotic twin pairs: nine German pairs (four IBD-concordant, five IBD-discordant) and 19 IBD-discordant Danish pairs. The search for disease-associated traits relied mainly on comparing IBD patients with their genetically identical healthy co-twins within discordant pairs. Each individual had, on average, about 151 000 unique TCRalpha sequences and 181 000 unique TCRbeta sequences available for analysis. Points the paper makes about the study in general: Differing immunosuppressive treatments among patients may have added background noise and inter-individual variability to the repertoires. Different T cell subtypes could not be distinguished in the analysis. No single strong signal or clonotype linked to IBD turned up in the results, so the idea that one exists was not supported. Fewer clonotypes were shared with other individuals by IBD patients than by healthy twins, most markedly in patients showing signs of disease activity. TCRbeta repertoire diversity, by inverse Simpson index, was decreased in IBD patients compared with their healthy co-twins. Concordant and discordant twins showed no difference in repertoire similarity, possibly because of limited statistical power.

From the cysteine up to the phenylalanine, the CDR3 has a length of 15 residues. The nucleotide record is missing. As encoded in the germline V gene, CDR1 is SNHLY while CDR2 is FYNNEI. Libraries were made using 5' RACE. For each TCR library, approximately 3,700 ng of total RNA was used. For each sample, cDNA synthesis with SMARTScribe reverse transcriptase was split into eight separate reactions. During cDNA synthesis, template switching was used to introduce unique molecular identifiers that contained a 6-nucleotide sample barcode. Two nested PCRs of about 15 and 9 cycles amplified the TCRalpha and TCRbeta cDNA, and bead purification followed each PCR. Before amplification, the cDNA was treated with uracil DNA-glycosylase and purified using the QIAquick PCR purification kit. The second PCR was the step at which Illumina TruSeq-compatible adapters and sample-specific barcodes were added. TapeStation and Qubit were used to check library quality and concentration, and 5 to 5.5 ng of each library was pooled. Pooled libraries were sequenced on an Illumina HiSeq2500 single-index Rapid Run with 2 x 100 bp reads and custom sequencing primers. The original pipeline was this. PCR and sequencing errors were corrected by UMI-based consensus assembly using MiGEC version 1.2.6. V(D)J alignment, clonotype assembly and CDR3 extraction were performed with MiXCR version 2.1.1. To normalise gene usage, clonotype sharing and MAIT/NKT TCR abundance, the analysis used the top 1000, 10 000 and 20 000 clonotypes per sample. After downsampling to 27 000 UMIs, diversity was calculated as the inverse Simpson index using the vegan R package. Paired Mann-Whitney U tests were applied to discordant twin pairs, and Benjamini-Hochberg correction was used for multiple testing. After the reads were reprocessed by TCRdb, one entry was made per CDR3 protein sequence, with no DNA. V and J calls and clone size were set by TCRdb, not the authors. The sample's own table lists around 380,000 distinct CDR3 sequences. Around 2.3% of the sample rests with the top ten.

This TCR came from a human donor with ulcerative colitis or Crohn's disease, or a healthy co-twin of an affected twin (not recorded which). The rearrangement joined TRBV2 to TRBJ1-1. Sequenced input: blood. The CDR3 here reads CASSSHSPLNTEAFF.